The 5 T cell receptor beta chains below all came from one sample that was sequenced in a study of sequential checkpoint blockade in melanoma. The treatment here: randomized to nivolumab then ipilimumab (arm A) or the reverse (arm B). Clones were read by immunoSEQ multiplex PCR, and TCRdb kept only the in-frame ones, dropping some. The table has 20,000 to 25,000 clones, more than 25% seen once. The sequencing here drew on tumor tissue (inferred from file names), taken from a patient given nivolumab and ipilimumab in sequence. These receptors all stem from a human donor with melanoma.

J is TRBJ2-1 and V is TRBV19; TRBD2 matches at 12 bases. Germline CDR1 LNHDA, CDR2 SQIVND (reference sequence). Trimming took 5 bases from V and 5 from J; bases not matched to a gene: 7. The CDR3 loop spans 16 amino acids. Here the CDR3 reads CASSPGLAGFNNEQFF. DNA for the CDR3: TGTGCCAGTAGTCCCGGACTAGCGGGATTTAACAATGAGCAGTTCTTC.

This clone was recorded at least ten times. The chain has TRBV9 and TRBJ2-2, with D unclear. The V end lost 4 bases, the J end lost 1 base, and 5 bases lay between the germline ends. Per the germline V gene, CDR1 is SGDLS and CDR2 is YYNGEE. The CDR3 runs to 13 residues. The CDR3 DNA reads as TGTGCCAGCAGCTTCAGGAACACCGGGGAGCTGTTTTTT. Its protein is CASSFRNTGELFF. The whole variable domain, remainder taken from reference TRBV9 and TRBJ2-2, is DSGVTQTPKHLITATGQRVTLRCSPRSGDLSVYWYQQSLDQGLQFLIQYYNGEERAKGNILERFSAQQFPDLHSELNLSSLELGDSALYFCASSFRNTGELFFGEGSRLTVL.

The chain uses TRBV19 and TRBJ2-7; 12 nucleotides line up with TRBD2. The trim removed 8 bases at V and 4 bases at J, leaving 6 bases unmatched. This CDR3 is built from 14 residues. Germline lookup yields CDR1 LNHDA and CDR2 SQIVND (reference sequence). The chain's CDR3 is CASAPTSGGYEQYF. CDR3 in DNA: TGTGCCAGTGCTCCGACTAGCGGGGGATACGAGCAGTACTTC.

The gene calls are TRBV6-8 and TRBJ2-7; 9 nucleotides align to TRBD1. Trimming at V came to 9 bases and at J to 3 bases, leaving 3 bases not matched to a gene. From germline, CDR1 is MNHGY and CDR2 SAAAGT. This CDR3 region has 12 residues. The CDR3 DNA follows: TGTGCCAGTCCGGGACAGGGCTACGAGCAGTACTTC. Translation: CASPGQGYEQYF.

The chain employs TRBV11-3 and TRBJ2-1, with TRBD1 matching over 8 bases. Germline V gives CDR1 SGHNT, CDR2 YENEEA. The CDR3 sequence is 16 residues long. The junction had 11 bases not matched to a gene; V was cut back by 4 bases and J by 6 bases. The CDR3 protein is CASSSLRQGRTNEQFF. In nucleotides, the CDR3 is TGTGCCAGCAGCTCACTTCGACAGGGGAGGACCAATGAGCAGTTCTTC.